This TCR beta chain was profiled in a study of neurological immune-mediated disorders. Over 190 million TCR-beta sequences from 15-18 subjects came from every sequencing run. TCRdb reanalysed the 5' RACE reads using MiXCR and keeps one entry per CDR3 protein. Of tens of thousands of distinct CDR3 sequences in the sample, roughly 9% were seen once. With V trimmed by 4 bases and J by 4 bases, 6 bases remained unmatched. The CDR3 has 14 residues. Germline assignment: CDR1 SGHKS and CDR2 YYEKEE (reference sequence). The receptor's source is a man aged 45-60 years in good health. The source material was PBMCs. V gene TRBV5-5 combines with J gene TRBJ2-3; 7 positions match TRBD1. In DNA form, the CDR3 reads TGTGCCAGCAGCCTACAGGGGAAAGCAGATACGCAGTATTTT. It encodes CASSLQGKADTQYF.